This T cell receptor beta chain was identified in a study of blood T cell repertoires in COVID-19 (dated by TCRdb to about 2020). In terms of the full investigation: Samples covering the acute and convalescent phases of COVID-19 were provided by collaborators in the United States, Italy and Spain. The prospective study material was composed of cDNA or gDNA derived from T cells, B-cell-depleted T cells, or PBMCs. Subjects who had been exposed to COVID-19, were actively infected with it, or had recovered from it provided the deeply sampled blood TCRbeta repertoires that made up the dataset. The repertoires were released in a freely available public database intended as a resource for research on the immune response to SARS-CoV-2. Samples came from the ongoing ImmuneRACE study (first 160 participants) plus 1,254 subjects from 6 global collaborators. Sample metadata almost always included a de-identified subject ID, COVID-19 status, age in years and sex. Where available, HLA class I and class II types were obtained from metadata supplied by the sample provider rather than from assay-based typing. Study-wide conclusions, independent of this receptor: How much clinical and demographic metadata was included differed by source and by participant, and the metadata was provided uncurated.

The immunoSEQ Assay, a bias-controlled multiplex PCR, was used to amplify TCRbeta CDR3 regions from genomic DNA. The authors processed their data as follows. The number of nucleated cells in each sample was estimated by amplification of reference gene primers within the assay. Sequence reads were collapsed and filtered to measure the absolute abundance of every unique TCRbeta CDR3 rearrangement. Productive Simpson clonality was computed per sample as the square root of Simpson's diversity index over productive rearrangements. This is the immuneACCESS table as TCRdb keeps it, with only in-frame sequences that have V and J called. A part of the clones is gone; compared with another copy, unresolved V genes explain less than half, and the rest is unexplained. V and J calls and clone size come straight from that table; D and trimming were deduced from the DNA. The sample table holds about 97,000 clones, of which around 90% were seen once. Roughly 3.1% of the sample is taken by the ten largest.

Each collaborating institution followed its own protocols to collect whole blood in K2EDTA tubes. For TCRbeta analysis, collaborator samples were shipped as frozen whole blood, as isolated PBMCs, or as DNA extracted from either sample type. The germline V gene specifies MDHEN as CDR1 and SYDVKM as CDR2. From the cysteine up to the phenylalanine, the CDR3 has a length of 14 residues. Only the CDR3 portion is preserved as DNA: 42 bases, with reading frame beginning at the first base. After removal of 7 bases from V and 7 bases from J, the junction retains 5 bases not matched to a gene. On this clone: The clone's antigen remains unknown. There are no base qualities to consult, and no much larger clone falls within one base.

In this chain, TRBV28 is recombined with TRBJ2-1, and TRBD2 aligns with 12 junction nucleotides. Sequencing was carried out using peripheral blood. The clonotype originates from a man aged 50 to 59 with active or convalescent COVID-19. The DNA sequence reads TGTGCCAGCACCCTAGCGGGGGGGTGGAATGAGCAGTTCTTC. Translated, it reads CASTLAGGWNEQFF.